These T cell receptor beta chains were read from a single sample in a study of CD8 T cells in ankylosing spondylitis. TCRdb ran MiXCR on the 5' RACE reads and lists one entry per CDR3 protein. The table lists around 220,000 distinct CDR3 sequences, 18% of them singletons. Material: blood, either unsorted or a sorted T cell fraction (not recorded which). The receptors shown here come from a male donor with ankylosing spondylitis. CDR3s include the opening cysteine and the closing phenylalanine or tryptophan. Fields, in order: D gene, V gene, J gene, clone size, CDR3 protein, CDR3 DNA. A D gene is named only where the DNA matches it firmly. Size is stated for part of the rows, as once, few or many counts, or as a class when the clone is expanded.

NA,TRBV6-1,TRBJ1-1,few,CASSPGLVLAEAFF,TGTGCCAGCAGTCCCGGGTTGGTTTTGGCTGAAGCTTTCTTT
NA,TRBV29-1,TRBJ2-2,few,CSVEDPIASNTGELFF,TGCAGCGTTGAAGATCCAATCGCTAGCAACACCGGGGAGCTGTTTTTT
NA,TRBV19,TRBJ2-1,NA,CASSISDVAYSEQFF,TGTGCCAGTAGTATATCAGACGTGGCGTACAGTGAGCAGTTCTTC
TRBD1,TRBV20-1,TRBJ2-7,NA,CSASQGDVGEQYF,TGCAGTGCTAGTCAGGGGGACGTGGGCGAGCAGTACTTC
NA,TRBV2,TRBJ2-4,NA,CASSEALRGLGGKNIQYF,TGTGCCAGCAGTGAAGCGCTTCGTGGGCTCGGGGGCAAAAACATTCAGTACTTC
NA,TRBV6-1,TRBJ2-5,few,CASSEPPPLEAEETQYF,TGTGCCAGCAGTGAACCTCCGCCTTTGGAGGCAGAAGAGACCCAGTACTTC
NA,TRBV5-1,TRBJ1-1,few,CASSLGVGYDTEAFF,TGCGCCAGCAGCTTGGGGGTAGGGTACGACACTGAAGCTTTCTTT
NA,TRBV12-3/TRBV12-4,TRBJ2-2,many,CASTPVKSTGELFF,TGTGCCAGCACCCCGGTGAAAAGCACCGGGGAGCTGTTTTTT
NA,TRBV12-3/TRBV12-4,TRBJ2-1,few,CASTGGGNYNEQFF,TGTGCCAGCACTGGGGGGGGCAACTACAATGAGCAGTTCTTC
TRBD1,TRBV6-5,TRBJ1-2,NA,CASSYADRAYGYTF,TGTGCCAGCAGTTACGCTGACAGGGCCTATGGCTACACCTTC
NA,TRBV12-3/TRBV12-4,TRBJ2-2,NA,CASRPGTANFGELFF,TGTGCCAGCAGACCCGGGACCGCTAATTTTGGGGAGCTGTTTTTT
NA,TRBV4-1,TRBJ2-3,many,CASSWGADTQYF,TGCGCCAGCAGCTGGGGGGCAGATACGCAGTATTTT
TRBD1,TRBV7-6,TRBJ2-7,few,CASSLGGGTGDNEQYF,TGTGCCAGCAGCTTGGGTGGTGGGACAGGGGATAACGAGCAGTACTTC
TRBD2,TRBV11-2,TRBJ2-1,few,CASSLVRGSALSEQFF,TGTGCCAGCAGCTTAGTTCGCGGGAGTGCCCTGAGTGAGCAGTTCTTC
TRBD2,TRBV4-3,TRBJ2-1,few,CASSQDTASGYNEQFF,TGCGCCAGCAGCCAAGATACGGCTAGCGGATACAATGAGCAGTTCTTC
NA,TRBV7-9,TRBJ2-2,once,CASSPPGEAHHTGELFF,TGTGCCAGCAGCCCGCCGGGGGAAGCACACCACACCGGGGAGCTGTTTTTT
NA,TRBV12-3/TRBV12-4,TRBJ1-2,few,CASSFVGQGFDHYGYTF,TGTGCCAGCAGTTTTGTTGGGCAGGGGTTCGACCACTATGGCTACACCTTC
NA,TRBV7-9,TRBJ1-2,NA,CASSWQDYGYTF,TGTGCCAGCAGCTGGCAGGACTATGGCTACACCTTC
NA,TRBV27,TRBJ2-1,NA,CASSTLLGGPPSEQFF,TGTGCCAGCAGCACCCTCCTGGGAGGACCCCCTTCTGAGCAGTTCTTC
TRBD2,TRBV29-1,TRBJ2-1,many,CSAPSGGSNEQFF,TGCAGCGCACCTAGCGGGGGGTCCAATGAGCAGTTCTTC
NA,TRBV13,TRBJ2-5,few,CASSLGHQETQYF,TGTGCCAGCAGCTTAGGGCATCAAGAGACCCAGTACTTC
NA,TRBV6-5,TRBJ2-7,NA,CASSYSPGRPAYEQYF,TGTGCCAGCAGTTACTCACCAGGGAGACCAGCCTACGAGCAGTACTTC
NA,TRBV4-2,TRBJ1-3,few,CASSQAGSDVGNTIYF,TGTGCCAGCAGCCAAGCTGGGTCGGACGTTGGAAACACCATATATTTT
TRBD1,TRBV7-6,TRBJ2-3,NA,CASSQNPQQGFSDTQYF,TGTGCCAGCAGCCAGAATCCCCAACAGGGGTTCTCAGATACGCAGTATTTT
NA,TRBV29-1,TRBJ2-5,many,CSVEWGTLQETQYF,TGCAGCGTTGAATGGGGGACATTACAAGAGACCCAGTACTTC
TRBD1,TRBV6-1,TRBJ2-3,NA,CASRTGGQADTQYF,TGTGCCAGCAGAACAGGGGGCCAGGCAGATACGCAGTATTTT
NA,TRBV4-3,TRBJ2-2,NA,CASSPTWGRGNTGELFF,TGCGCCAGCAGCCCGACCTGGGGCAGGGGGAACACCGGGGAGCTGTTTTTT
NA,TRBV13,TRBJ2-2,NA,CASSLHSNTGELFF,TGTGCCAGCAGCTTACACTCGAACACCGGGGAGCTGTTTTTT
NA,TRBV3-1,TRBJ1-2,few,CATSGLGRRGYGYTF,TGTGCCACCTCCGGACTGGGCCGCAGAGGCTATGGCTACACCTTC
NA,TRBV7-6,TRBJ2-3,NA,CASSQGSRLTDTQYF,TGTGCCAGCAGCCAAGGGAGCAGGTTGACAGATACGCAGTATTTT